One and the same sample provided the 10 T cell receptor beta chains below, sequenced in a study of CD8+ T cells in alopecia areata. Extracted from the samples, RNA was reverse transcribed into cDNA to serve as the sequencing template. Clones were read by immunoSEQ multiplex PCR, and TCRdb kept only the in-frame ones, dropping some. The profile covers 150,000 or so clones, with 45% to 60% appearing a single time and approximately 19% taken by the ten largest. The sample was CD8+ T cells sorted from blood, taken at week 0. These receptors came from a human donor with alopecia areata.

The J gene is TRBJ1-2, the V gene TRBV6-5; D perhaps matches TRBD1 (6 bases). The CDR3 spans 14 residues. Trimming removed 5 bases from V and 2 bases from J, with 12 bases in between. Looked up from germline, CDR1 is MNHEY and CDR2 is SVGAGI. The CDR3 spells CASSNGTFNYGYTF. CDR3 nucleotides: TGTGCCAGCAGTAATGGGACATTCAACTATGGCTACACCTTC.

The gene calls are TRBV29-1 and TRBJ2-7; D may be TRBD1 (6 bases). There are 13 residues in the CDR3. V lost 5 bases and J 1 base, leaving 12 bases between the germline ends. Germline CDR1 SQVTM, CDR2 ANQGSEA. Here the CDR3 DNA reads TGCAGCGTTAAGACGGGACAATCCTACGAGCAGTACTTC. Protein sequence: CSVKTGQSYEQYF.

The chain links TRBV30 to TRBJ2-1; perhaps TRBD2 as D (5 bases). Germline V gene lookup returns CDR1 GTSNPN and CDR2 SVGIG (reference sequence). The CDR3 length is 13 residues. Between the trimmed V and J ends, which lost 4 bases and 4 bases, there was a span of 11 bases. The CDR3, as DNA: TGTGCCTGGACCCCAGGAGGTTACAATGAGCAGTTCTTC. As protein: CAWTPGGYNEQFF.

In this sample, this clone turned up many times. The gene calls are TRBV11-2 and TRBJ1-1; D perhaps matches TRBD1 (6 bases). Trimming stripped 6 bases from V and 1 base from J, with 12 bases between. Germline V gene data show CDR1 as SGHAT and CDR2 as FQNNGV. The CDR3 runs 14 residues. For the CDR3, the DNA is TGTGCCAGCAGAGAAGGGGGGTGGAACACTGAAGCTTTCTTT. This codes for CASREGGWNTEAFF.

In this sample, this clone turned up once. The rearrangement uses TRBV29-1 and TRBJ1-1; TRBD1 is a possible D gene (5 bases). Germline-derived CDR1 and CDR2 are SQVTM and ANQGSEA. CDR3 length equals 16 residues. Trimming took off 7 bases at V and 10 bases at J, with 31 bases between the two ends. The CDR3: CSGWPSPGETWNGAFF. In DNA form, the CDR3 reads TGCAGCGGGTGGCCATCTCCGGGGGAGACCTGGAATGGAGCTTTCTTT.

This chain links TRBV27 with TRBJ1-2; D is unresolved. Trimming left V 8 bases short and J 6 bases short, with 16 bases between. Germline V lookup: CDR1 MNHEY, CDR2 SMNVEV (reference sequence). The CDR3 extends over 13 amino acids. The chain's CDR3 is CASGLLDRDGYTF. The CDR3 nucleotides read TGTGCCAGCGGCCTCCTCGATCGAGATGGCTACACCTTC.

J is TRBJ2-3 and V is TRBV27; D ambiguous. Trimming took off 1 base at V and 1 base at J, with 6 bases between the two ends. CDR1 is MNHEY and CDR2 is SMNVEV in the germline V gene (reference sequence). CDR3 size: 14 residues. The CDR3 DNA is TGTGCCAGCAGTTTATATGGGGGCACAGATACGCAGTATTTT. Its protein is CASSLYGGTDTQYF.

The genes are TRBV29-1 and TRBJ2-1; D might be TRBD2 (6 bases). Germline CDR1 is SQVTM and CDR2 is ANQGSEA. V dropped 3 bases and J dropped 4 bases, with 16 bases sitting between them. The CDR3 consists of 15 residues. CDR3 DNA: TGCAGCGTTGAGACCCTTAGCGGCCAATACAATGAGCAGTTCTTC. Protein: CSVETLSGQYNEQFF.

The chain uses TRBV14 and TRBJ1-2; D is ambiguous. V was pared by 1 base and J by 4 bases, with 7 bases between. The CDR3 covers 13 residues. Germline loops: CDR1 SGHDN, CDR2 FVKESK. CDR3 region: CASSQGHGYGYTF. The CDR3 DNA reads as TGTGCCAGCAGCCAAGGACACGGCTATGGCTACACCTTC.

V and J are TRBV5-1 and TRBJ1-1, with D perhaps matching TRBD1 (5 bases). V was trimmed by 2 bases and J by 6 bases, leaving 8 bases between them. The CDR3 covers 12 residues. CDR1 and CDR2 (germline): SGHRS, YFSETQ. The CDR3: CASSLGAAEAFF. CDR3 coding DNA: TGCGCCAGCAGCTTAGGGGCGGCTGAAGCTTTCTTT.